The 22 T cell receptor beta chains listed next were all sequenced from one sample in a study of cytomegalovirus exposure and HLA in healthy donors. The primer mix had 60 Vbeta and 13 Jbeta primers. Produced via immunoSEQ multiplex PCR; TCRdb's table is partial and in-frame only. The table shows about 70,000 clones, with approximately 90% occurring only once. Sequenced sample: PBMCs. The receptors shown here come from a woman younger than 45 in good health and CMV-seropositive.

The V gene is TRBV18, the J gene TRBJ2-5; TRBD1 matches at 7 bases. The CDR3 sequence is 13 residues long. V trimming: 3 bases; J trimming: 2 bases; junction bases outside the gene matches: 0. Germline loops: CDR1 KGHSH, CDR2 LQKENI. CDR3 nucleotides: TGTGCCAGCTCACCGGGACAGCAAGAGACCCAGTACTTC. Its translation is CASSPGQQETQYF. The full variable domain, with the rest looked up from reference TRBV18 and TRBJ2-5, is NAGVMQNPRHLVRRRGQEARLRCSPMKGHSHVYWYRQLPEEGLKFMVYLQKENIIDESGMPKERFSAEFPKEGPSILRIQQVVRGDSAAYFCASSPGQQETQYFGPGTRLLVL.

The chain combines TRBV7-9 with TRBJ2-1; D is ambiguous. The V gene lost 5 bases and the J gene lost 10 bases, with 6 bases spanning the gap. The CDR3 is made up of 10 amino acids. The germline V gene has CDR1 SEHNR and CDR2 FQNEAQ (reference sequence). CDR3 bases: TGTGCCAGCAGCGTCCGGGAGCAGTTCTTC. Protein product: CASSVREQFF.

The chain recombines TRBV5-8 with TRBJ1-1, with TRBD1 identical over 7 bases. There are 13 residues in the CDR3. V shed 2 bases, J shed 7 bases, and the junction held 5 bases outside the gene matches. Germline values: CDR1 SGHTS, CDR2 YDEGEE. This CDR3 reads CASSFHRGGEAFF. In DNA, the CDR3 is TGTGCCAGCAGCTTTCACAGGGGCGGTGAAGCTTTCTTT.

The chain recombines TRBV10-2 with TRBJ1-3; D uncertain. The CDR3 length is 14 residues. V lost 4 bases, J lost 2 bases, and 9 bases lay in between. Per the germline V gene, CDR1 is WSHSY and CDR2 is SAAADI. The DNA of the CDR3 is TGCGCCAGCAGTGGTTCGGGGACTGGAAACACCATATATTTT. Translating gives CASSGSGTGNTIYF.

This chain links TRBV7-2 with TRBJ2-3; 7 nucleotides line up with TRBD2. With V trimmed by 3 bases and J by 3 bases, 6 bases remained unmatched. Germline CDR1 and CDR2: SGHTA and FQGNSA. This CDR3 has 15 amino acids. In DNA, the CDR3 is TGTGCCAGCAGCTTGGGTTACGGGAGGACAGATACGCAGTATTTT. The encoded protein is CASSLGYGRTDTQYF.

The table lists this clone with a count of one. The chain recombines TRBV10-2 with TRBJ2-7; no reliable D call. Per the germline V gene, CDR1 is WSHSY and CDR2 is SAAADI. With 0 bases removed from V and 5 bases from J, the gap between germline ends came to 8 bases. The CDR3 contains 13 residues. The CDR3 DNA reads as TGCGCCAGCAGTGAGTCCCCCCCTCACGAGCAGTACTTC. Amino acid sequence: CASSESPPHEQYF.

This chain links TRBV2 with TRBJ2-1; D ambiguous. The CDR3 runs to 19 residues. Germline V gives CDR1 SNHLY, CDR2 FYNNEI. Trimming pared 5 bases from V and 0 bases from J, leaving 23 bases between. Here the CDR3 reads CASSNFALAGSFSYNEQFF. The CDR3 DNA reads TGTGCCAGCAGTAACTTCGCCTTAGCCGGAAGTTTCTCCTACAATGAGCAGTTCTTC.

This clone was detected once. The genes are TRBV5-1 and TRBJ2-7, with TRBD1 as a possible D gene (7 bases). Per germline, CDR1 SGHRS and CDR2 YFSETQ. V was pared by 0 bases and J by 3 bases, with 13 bases between. The CDR3 runs to 15 residues. The CDR3 is CASSLGRGVIYEQYF. CDR3 bases: TGCGCCAGCAGCTTGGGCAGGGGGGTCATCTACGAGCAGTACTTC.

The CDR3 region is CASSPGLASYNEQFF. The CDR3 nucleotides are TGCGCCAGCAGCCCCGGACTAGCGAGCTACAATGAGCAGTTCTTC. The chain carries TRBV5-1 and TRBJ2-1, with 9 bases lining up with TRBD2. V trimming: 4 bases; J trimming: 3 bases; junction bases outside the gene matches: 5. CDR1 is SGHRS, CDR2 YFSETQ, per germline. CDR3 length equals 15 residues.

V gene TRBV5-1 combines with J gene TRBJ2-3; 9 bases are a match to TRBD2. The V and J ends lost 0 bases and 2 bases, in that order; junction bases with no gene match: 4. This CDR3 spans 16 amino acids. Germline V CDR1 and CDR2: SGHRS, YFSETQ. The CDR3 sequence is CASSLVSGGLTDTQYF. In DNA form, the CDR3 reads TGCGCCAGCAGCTTGGTTAGCGGGGGTCTCACAGATACGCAGTATTTT.

The V call is TRBV15, the J call TRBJ1-5; D is uncertain. Trimming stripped 1 base from V and 5 bases from J, with 12 bases between. CDR1 and CDR2 (germline): LNHNV, YYDKDF (reference sequence). The CDR3 contains 15 residues. The CDR3 loop reads CATSRVEAVYQPQHF. In DNA form, the CDR3 reads TGTGCCACCAGCAGAGTCGAGGCGGTATATCAGCCCCAGCATTTT.

The chain recombines TRBV9 with TRBJ1-2; D remains unclear. The V gene lost 0 bases and the J gene lost 8 bases, with 14 bases spanning the gap. CDR1 and CDR2 from the germline V gene are SGDLS and YYNGEE. The CDR3 consists of 14 residues. The CDR3 reads CASSVVGSSIGYTF. Here the CDR3 DNA reads TGTGCCAGCAGCGTAGTGGGCAGTTCTATAGGCTACACCTTC.

The V gene is TRBV11-3, the J gene TRBJ2-3, with a tentative D call TRBD2 (6 bases). V shed 3 bases and J shed 0 bases, with 10 bases lying between them. The CDR3 is 15 amino acids. The germline V gene encodes CDR1 SGHNT and CDR2 YENEEA. The CDR3 reads CASSFEAGSTDTQYF. The CDR3 nucleotides are TGTGCCAGCAGCTTCGAGGCGGGAAGCACAGATACGCAGTATTTT.

The gene calls are TRBV9 and TRBJ1-3; D uncertain. The CDR3 runs to 15 residues. Germline CDR1 and CDR2: SGDLS and YYNGEE. Trimming left V 4 bases short and J 0 bases short, with 11 bases between. CDR3 sequence reads: CASSPQKNSGNTIYF. The CDR3 DNA reads TGTGCCAGCAGCCCCCAGAAAAACTCTGGAAACACCATATATTTT.

The chain recombines TRBV11-3 with TRBJ1-1; tentative D call: TRBD1 (5 bases). The germline V gene has CDR1 SGHNT and CDR2 YENEEA. The V end was cut by 3 bases, the J end by 3 bases, with 11 bases between. The CDR3 covers 14 residues. CDR3 coding DNA: TGTGCCAGCAGCTTGGAAGGGGAGGACACTGAAGCTTTCTTT. Protein sequence: CASSLEGEDTEAFF.

The gene calls are TRBV28 and TRBJ2-5; 10 nucleotides line up with TRBD2. The CDR3 extends over 15 amino acids. Germline-derived CDR1 and CDR2 are MDHEN and SYDVKM. V lost 6 bases and J lost 2; bases outside the gene matches: 6. CDR3 amino acids: CASRGSGRDQETQYF. The DNA of the CDR3 is TGTGCCAGCAGAGGGAGCGGGAGGGATCAAGAGACCCAGTACTTC.

The chain links TRBV29-1 to TRBJ2-7; 11 nucleotides align to TRBD1. Germline V lookup: CDR1 SQVTM, CDR2 ANQGSEA. After removal of 3 bases from V and 7 bases from J, the junction contained 8 bases not matched to a gene. The CDR3 loop spans 14 amino acids. The CDR3 loop is CSVEKGQGVGEQYF. The CDR3, as DNA: TGCAGCGTTGAGAAGGGACAGGGGGTAGGGGAGCAGTACTTC.

This clone was counted between two and nine times. V and J are TRBV20-1 and TRBJ1-1; TRBD1 might be the D (6 bases). CDR3 length: 11 residues. V was cut by 5 bases and J by 4 bases, with 8 bases left in between. Per germline, CDR1 DFQATT and CDR2 SNEGSKA (reference sequence). CDR3 bases: TGCAGTGCTTACAGGGTCACTGAAGCTTTCTTT. Protein product: CSAYRVTEAFF.

This clone appeared a single time. The rearrangement uses TRBV15 and TRBJ2-5; 8 bases agree with TRBD2. Germline CDR1 is LNHNV and CDR2 is YYDKDF (reference sequence). The CDR3 sequence is 17 residues long. The J segment lost 5 bases and the V segment lost 5 bases, leaving 16 bases of the junction unmatched. The CDR3 reads CATSGPGERGSGETQYF. CDR3 sequence (DNA): TGTGCCACCAGCGGACCGGGGGAGCGGGGGAGTGGGGAGACCCAGTACTTC.

The gene calls are TRBV5-1 and TRBJ2-1; TRBD2 is a possible D gene (7 bases). Looked up from germline, CDR1 is SGHRS and CDR2 is YFSETQ. This CDR3 comprises 14 residues. The V gene lost 1 base and the J gene lost 8 bases, with 13 bases spanning the gap. The DNA for the CDR3 is TGCGCCAGCAGCTTGAGGGGGGGTGGTCATGAGCAGTTCTTC. Translating it yields CASSLRGGGHEQFF.

The chain combines TRBV27 with TRBJ1-5; D ambiguous. V was shortened by 8 bases and J by 5 bases, with 22 bases between the two germline ends. Germline V CDR1 and CDR2: MNHEY, SMNVEV (reference sequence). The CDR3 is 16 residues long. The chain's CDR3 is CASFFARQSVDQPQHF. The CDR3 DNA is TGTGCCAGCTTTTTTGCCAGACAAAGTGTGGATCAGCCCCAGCATTTT.

The chain employs TRBV25-1 and TRBJ2-7; D is unclear. This CDR3 comprises 13 residues. Per germline, CDR1 MGHDK and CDR2 SYGVNS. The germline V and J ends were trimmed by 1 base and 6 bases, with 10 bases remaining between them. The CDR3 nucleotides are TGTGCCAGCAGTGAATCGGGTTATGCCGAGCAGTACTTC. Amino acids: CASSESGYAEQYF.